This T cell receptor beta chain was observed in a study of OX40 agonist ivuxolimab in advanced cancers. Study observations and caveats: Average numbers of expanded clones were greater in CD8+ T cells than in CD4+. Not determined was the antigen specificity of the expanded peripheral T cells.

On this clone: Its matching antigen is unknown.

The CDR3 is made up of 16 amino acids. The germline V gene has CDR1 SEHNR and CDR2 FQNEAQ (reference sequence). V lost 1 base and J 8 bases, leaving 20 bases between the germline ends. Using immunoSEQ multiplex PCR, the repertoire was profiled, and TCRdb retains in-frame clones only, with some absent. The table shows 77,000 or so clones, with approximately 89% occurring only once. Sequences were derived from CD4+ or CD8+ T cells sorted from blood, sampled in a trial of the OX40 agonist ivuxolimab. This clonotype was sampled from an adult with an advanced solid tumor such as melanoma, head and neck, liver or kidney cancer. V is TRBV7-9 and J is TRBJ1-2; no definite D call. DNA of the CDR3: TGTGCCAGCAGCTTAGAGACCAATTGGAGGTCCTGGGGCTACACCTTC. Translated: CASSLETNWRSWGYTF.